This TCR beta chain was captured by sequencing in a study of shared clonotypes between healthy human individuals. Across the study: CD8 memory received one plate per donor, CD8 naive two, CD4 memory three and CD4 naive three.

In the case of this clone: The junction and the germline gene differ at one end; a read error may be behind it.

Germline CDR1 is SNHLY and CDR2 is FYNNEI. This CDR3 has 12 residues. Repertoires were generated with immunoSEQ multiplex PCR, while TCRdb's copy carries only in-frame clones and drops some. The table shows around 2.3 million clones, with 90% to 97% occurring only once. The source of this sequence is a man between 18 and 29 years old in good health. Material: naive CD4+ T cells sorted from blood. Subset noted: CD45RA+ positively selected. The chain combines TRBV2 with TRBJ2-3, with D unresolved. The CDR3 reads CASSEGLLAQYF. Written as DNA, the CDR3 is TGTGCCAGCAGCGAAGGGCTTCTTGCGCAGTATTTT.